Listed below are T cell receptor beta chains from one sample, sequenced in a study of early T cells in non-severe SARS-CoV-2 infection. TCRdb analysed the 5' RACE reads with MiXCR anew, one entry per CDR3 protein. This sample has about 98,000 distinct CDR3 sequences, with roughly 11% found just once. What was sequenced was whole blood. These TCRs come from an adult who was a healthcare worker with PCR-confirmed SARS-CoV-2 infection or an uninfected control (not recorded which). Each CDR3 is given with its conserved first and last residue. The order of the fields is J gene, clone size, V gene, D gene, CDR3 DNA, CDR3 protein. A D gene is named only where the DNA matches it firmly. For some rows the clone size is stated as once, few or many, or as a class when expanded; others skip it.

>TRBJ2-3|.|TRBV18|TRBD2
TGTGCCAGCTCACCACCGCGGAGCGGGAGTTTCACAGATACGCAGTATTTT
CASSPPRSGSFTDTQYF
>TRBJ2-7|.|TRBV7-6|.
TGTGCCAGCAGCTTAGAAGATTGTGGCTACGAGCAGTACTTC
CASSLEDCGYEQYF
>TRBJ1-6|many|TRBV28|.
TGTGCCAGCACCTTGGCAGTACCTCCATCTAATTCACCCCTCCACTTT
CASTLAVPPSNSPLHF
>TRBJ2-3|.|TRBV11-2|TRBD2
TGTGCCAGCAGCTCAGTCGCGAGCGGGGCAGATACGCAGTATTTT
CASSSVASGADTQYF
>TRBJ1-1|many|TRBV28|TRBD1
TGTGCCAGCAGTTTGCACAGGGGAGGCACTGAAGCTTTCTTT
CASSLHRGGTEAFF
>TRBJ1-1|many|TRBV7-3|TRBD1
TGTGCCAGCAGCTTAGAGAGACAGGGATTTGGCCAAGCTTTCTTT
CASSLERQGFGQAFF
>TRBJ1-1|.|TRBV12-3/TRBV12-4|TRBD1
TGTGCCAGCAGGCCCGGGACAGGGTATACTGAAGCTTTCTTT
CASRPGTGYTEAFF
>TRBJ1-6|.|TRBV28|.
TGTGCCAGCAGTTGGGCGGGTTCACCCCTCCACTTT
CASSWAGSPLHF
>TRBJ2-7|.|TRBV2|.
TGTGCCAGCAGTGTGACCCTAGCCCGCTACGAGCAGTACTTC
CASSVTLARYEQYF
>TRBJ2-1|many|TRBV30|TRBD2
TGTGCCTGGACCCGACAGCGGGGGAGAGTACAGGGAGAAAATGAGCAGTTCTTC
CAWTRQRGRVQGENEQFF
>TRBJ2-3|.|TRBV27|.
TGTGCCAGCAGTTTAGTCGGGAGTTTAGATACGCAGTATTTT
CASSLVGSLDTQYF
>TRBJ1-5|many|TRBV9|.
TGTGCCAGCAGCGTAGGGAAGGACAATAGCAATCAGCCCCAGCATTTT
CASSVGKDNSNQPQHF
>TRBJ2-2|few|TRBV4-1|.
TGCGCCAGCAGCCAAGATGGGGGCAACACCGGGGAGCTGTTTTTT
CASSQDGGNTGELFF
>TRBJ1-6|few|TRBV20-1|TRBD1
TGCAGTGCTTCGGGGACAGCTAATTCACCCCTCCACTTT
CSASGTANSPLHF
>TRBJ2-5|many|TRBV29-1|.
TGCAGCGTTGAAAGGGGCTTACAAGAGACCCAGTACTTC
CSVERGLQETQYF
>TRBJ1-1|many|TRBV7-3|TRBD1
TGTGCCAGCAGCGCCGGGACAGGGCACACTGAAGCTTTCTTT
CASSAGTGHTEAFF
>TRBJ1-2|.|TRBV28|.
TGTGCCAGCAGTTCCACCCGGACCCGCTATGGCTACACCTTC
CASSSTRTRYGYTF
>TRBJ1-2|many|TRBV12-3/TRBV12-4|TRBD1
TGTGCCAGCAGTTCTCCGGGACAGCCCCAGGGCTACACCTTC
CASSSPGQPQGYTF
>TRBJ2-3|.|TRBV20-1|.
TGCAGTGCTAGAGATGATTTCCGCTTTAGGGCAGATACGCAGTATTTT
CSARDDFRFRADTQYF
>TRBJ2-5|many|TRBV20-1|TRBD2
TGCAGTGCTAGAGGGACTAGCGGGCCGGAGATTTACTTC
CSARGTSGPEIYF
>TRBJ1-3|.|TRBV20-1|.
TGCAGTGCTAGAGATTCCCGGGGGGGTTTCTCTGGAAACACCATATATTTT
CSARDSRGGFSGNTIYF
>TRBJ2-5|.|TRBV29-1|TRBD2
TGCAGCGTGGGGACTAGCGGGAGAAGGCAAGAGACCCAGTACTTC
CSVGTSGRRQETQYF
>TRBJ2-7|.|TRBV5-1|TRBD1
TGCGCCAGCAGCCTGGGACAGGTCGACCACGAGCAGTACTTC
CASSLGQVDHEQYF